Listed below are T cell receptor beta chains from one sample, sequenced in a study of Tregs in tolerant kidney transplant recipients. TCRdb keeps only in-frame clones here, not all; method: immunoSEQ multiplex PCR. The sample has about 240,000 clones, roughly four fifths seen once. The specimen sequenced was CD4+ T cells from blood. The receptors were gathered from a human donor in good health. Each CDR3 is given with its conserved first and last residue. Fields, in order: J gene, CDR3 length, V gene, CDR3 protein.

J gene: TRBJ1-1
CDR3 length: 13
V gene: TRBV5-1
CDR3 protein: CASSIQGKTEAFF

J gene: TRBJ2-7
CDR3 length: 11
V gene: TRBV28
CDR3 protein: CASQWFDEQYF

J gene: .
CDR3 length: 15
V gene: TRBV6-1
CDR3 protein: CASTERVFGSYEQYF

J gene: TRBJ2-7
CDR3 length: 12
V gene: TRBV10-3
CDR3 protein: CAISRTGDEQYF

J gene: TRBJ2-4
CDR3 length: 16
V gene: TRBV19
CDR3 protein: CASSRLAGGDQNIQYF

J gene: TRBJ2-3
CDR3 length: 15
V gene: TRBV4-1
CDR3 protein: CASSPMTGGTDTQYF

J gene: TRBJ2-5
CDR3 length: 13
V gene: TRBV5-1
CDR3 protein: CASRGGPQETQYF

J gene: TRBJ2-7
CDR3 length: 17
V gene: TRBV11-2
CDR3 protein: CASRPGLAGARSYEQYF

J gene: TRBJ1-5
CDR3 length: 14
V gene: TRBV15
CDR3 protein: CATSPRLGGQPQHF

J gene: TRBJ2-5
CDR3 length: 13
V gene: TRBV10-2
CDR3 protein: CASRAGGAETQYF

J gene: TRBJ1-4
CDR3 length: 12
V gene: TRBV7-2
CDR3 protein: CASSLTYEKLFF

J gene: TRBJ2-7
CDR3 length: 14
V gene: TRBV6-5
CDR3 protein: CASSRLAGAYEQYF

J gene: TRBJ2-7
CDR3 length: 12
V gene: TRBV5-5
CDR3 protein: CASSKSSYEQYF

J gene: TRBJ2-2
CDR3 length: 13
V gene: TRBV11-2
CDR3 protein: CASSPTNTGELFF

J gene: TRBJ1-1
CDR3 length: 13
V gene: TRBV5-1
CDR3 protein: CASSPSDGTGAFF

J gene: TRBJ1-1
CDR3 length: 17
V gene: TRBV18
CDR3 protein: CASSPVGTGAIWTEAFF

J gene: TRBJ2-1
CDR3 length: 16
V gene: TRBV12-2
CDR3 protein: CASRPRTSGRKKEQFF

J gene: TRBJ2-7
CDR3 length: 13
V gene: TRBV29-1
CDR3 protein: CSVVGGTGYEQYF

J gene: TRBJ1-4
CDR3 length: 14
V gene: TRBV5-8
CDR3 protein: CASSLGQVPEKLFF

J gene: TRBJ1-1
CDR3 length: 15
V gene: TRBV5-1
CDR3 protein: CASSSSTALNTEAFF

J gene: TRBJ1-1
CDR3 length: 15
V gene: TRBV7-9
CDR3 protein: CASSLRGALNTEAFF

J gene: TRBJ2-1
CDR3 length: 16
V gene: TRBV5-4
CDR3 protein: CASSLVPSGSYNEQFF

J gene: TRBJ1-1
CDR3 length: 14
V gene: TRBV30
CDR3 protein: CAWRTRGRDTEAFF

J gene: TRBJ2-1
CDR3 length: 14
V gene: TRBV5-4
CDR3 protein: CASSAKRDQGEQFF

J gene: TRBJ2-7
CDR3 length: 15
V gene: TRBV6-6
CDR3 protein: CASSYFVAGWYEQYF

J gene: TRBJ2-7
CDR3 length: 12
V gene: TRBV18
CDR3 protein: CASSPGGWEQYF

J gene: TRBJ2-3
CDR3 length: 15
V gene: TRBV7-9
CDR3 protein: CASSLRTGGTDTQYF

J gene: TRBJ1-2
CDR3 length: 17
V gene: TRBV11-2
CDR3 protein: CASSLDRRTGGYYGYTF

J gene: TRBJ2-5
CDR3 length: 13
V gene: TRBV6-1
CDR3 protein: CASSGTYQETQYF

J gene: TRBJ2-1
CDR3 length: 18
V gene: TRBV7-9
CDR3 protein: CASSVGTSGRGEVNEQFF

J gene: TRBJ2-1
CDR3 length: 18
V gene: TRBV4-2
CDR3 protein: CASSQDLTGLAGGNEQFF

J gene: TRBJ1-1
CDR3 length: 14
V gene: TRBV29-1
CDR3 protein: CSAGGIGWTTEAFF

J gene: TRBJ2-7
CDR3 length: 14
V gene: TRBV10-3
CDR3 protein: CAISFGRSSYEQYF

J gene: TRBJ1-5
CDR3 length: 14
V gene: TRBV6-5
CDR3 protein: CASSYRGARQPQHF

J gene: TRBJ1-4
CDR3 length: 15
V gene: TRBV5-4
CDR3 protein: CASSLAGTLNEKLFF

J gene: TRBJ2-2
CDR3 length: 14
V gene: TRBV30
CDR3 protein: CAWKGVPNTGELFF

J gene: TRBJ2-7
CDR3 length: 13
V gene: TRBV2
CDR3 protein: CASSEESGTEQYF

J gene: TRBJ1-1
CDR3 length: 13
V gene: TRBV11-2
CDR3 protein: CASSLGTNTEAFF

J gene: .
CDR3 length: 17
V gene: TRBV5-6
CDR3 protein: CASSLVGVGFSSYEQYF

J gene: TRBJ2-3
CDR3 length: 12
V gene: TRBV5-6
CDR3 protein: CASSETVDTQYF

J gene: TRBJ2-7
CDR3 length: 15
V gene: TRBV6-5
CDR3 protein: CASRKPGTLTYEQYF

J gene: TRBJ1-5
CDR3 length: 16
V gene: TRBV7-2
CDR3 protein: CASSSGGRRNNQPQHF

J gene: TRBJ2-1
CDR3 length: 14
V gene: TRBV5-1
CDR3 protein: CASATGNLFNEQFF

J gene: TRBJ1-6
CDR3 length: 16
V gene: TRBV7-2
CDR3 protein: CASSPQGPNYNSPLHF

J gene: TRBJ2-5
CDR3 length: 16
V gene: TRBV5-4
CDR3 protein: CASSIPGLANQETQYF

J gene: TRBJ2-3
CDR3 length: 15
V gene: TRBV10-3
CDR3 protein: CAIKGRLAGGDTQYF

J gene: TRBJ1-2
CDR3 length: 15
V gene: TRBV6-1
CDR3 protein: CASRMRSQGNYGYTF

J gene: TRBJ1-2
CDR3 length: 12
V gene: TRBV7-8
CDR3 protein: CASSLDDYGYTF

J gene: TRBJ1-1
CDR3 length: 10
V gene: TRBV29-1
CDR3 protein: CSVEGTEAFF

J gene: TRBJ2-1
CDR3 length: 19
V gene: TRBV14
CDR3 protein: CASSPRRASGGLGVNEQFF

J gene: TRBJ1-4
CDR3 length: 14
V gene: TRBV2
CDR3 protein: CASEPDRVGEKLFF

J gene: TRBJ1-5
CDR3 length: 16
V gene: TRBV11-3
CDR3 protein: CASSLGREYKNQPQHF

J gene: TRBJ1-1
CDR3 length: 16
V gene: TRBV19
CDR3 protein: CASSSRRQGRNTEAFF

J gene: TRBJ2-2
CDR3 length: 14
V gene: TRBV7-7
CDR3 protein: CASSLGTGVGELFF

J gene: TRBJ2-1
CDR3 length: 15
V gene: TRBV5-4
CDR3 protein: CASSLGTSGSREQFF

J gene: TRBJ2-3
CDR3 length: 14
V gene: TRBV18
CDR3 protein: CASFLAGATDTQYF

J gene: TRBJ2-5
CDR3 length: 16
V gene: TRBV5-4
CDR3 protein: CASSLGSSGRVETQYF

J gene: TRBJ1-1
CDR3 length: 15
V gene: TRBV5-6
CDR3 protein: CASSPVGQWNTEAFF